This entry lists 28 T cell receptor beta chains sequenced from one sample in a study of blood T cell repertoires in COVID-19. Profiling relied on immunoSEQ multiplex PCR, and the TCRdb table lists in-frame clones only, not all of them. The data hold under 300,000 clones, with approximately 90% observed a single time. The sample comprised PBMCs or T cells enriched from blood (not recorded which). The receptors here all came from a woman between 18 and 29 years old who had recovered from COVID-19.

The V call is TRBV11-2, the J call TRBJ1-1; a possible D gene is TRBD1 (5 bases). This CDR3 has 14 amino acids. Germline lookup yields CDR1 SGHAT and CDR2 FQNNGV. Trimming took off 2 bases at V and 5 bases at J, with 12 bases between the two ends. CDR3 nucleotides: TGTGCCAGCAGCTTACAGGGCATGGGGACTGAAGCTTTCTTT. It codes for CASSLQGMGTEAFF. Supplemented by reference TRBV11-2 and TRBJ1-1, the full variable domain reads EAGVAQSPRYKIIEKRQSVAFWCNPISGHATLYWYQQILGQGPKLLIQFQNNGVVDDSQLPKDRFSAERLKGVDSTLKIQPAKLEDSAVYLCASSLQGMGTEAFFGQGTRLTVV.

This chain links TRBV6-5 with TRBJ2-1; TRBD2 aligns across 8 bases. The CDR3 is made up of 15 amino acids. The germline CDR1 and CDR2 sequences are MNHEY and SVGAGI. Germline trimming cut 10 bases from V and 4 bases from J; bases unmatched to any gene: 12. The CDR3 DNA reads TGTGCCACCACACAAACGGGAGGGGGGTACAATGAGCAGTTCTTC. This codes for CATTQTGGGYNEQFF.

The CDR3 region has the DNA TGTGCCACCAGTGGTAACTACTACAATGAGCAGTTCTTC. It is translated as CATSGNYYNEQFF. The chain links TRBV15 to TRBJ2-1; no clear D. Between the trimmed V and J ends, which lost 6 bases and 3 bases, there was a span of 9 bases. Per the germline V gene, CDR1 is LNHNV and CDR2 is YYDKDF (reference sequence). This CDR3 is built from 13 residues.

The genes are TRBV24-1 and TRBJ1-2; 7 nucleotides line up with TRBD1. V shed 6 bases, J shed 2 bases, and the junction held 17 bases outside the gene matches. This CDR3 is built from 18 residues. Germline assignment: CDR1 KGHDR and CDR2 SFDVKD. CDR3 nucleotide sequence: TGTGCCACCAGTAGGGGTGATGGAAGCACAGGGGACAACTATGGCTACACCTTC. As protein: CATSRGDGSTGDNYGYTF.

V and J are TRBV27 and TRBJ2-3; D remains ambiguous. Germline V gene lookup returns CDR1 MNHEY and CDR2 SMNVEV (reference sequence). The CDR3 contains 16 residues. V lost 5 bases and J lost 2, with 17 bases in between. CDR3 bases: TGTGCCAGCAGTCCCGATCTGCTCGCCTACACAGATACGCAGTATTTT. Residues: CASSPDLLAYTDTQYF.

The CDR3 sequence: CASSMDRGQRVRHTEAFF. CDR3 nucleotide sequence: TGTGCCAGTAGTATGGACAGGGGGCAAAGGGTTCGACACACTGAAGCTTTCTTT. J is TRBJ1-1 and V is TRBV19; 11 nucleotides align to TRBD1. The CDR3 is 18 amino acids. With V trimmed by 3 bases and J by 3 bases, 12 bases remained unmatched. Germline CDR1 and CDR2: LNHDA and SQIVND (reference sequence).

This clone showed up just once. The chain joins TRBV12-3 or TRBV12-4 to TRBJ2-1; 7 bases line up with TRBD2. CDR3 length: 13 amino acids. The J segment lost 8 bases and the V segment lost 3 bases, leaving 4 bases of the junction unmatched. The CDR3, as DNA: TGTGCCAGCAGTTTGTTAAGCGGGGATGAGCAGTTCTTC. As protein: CASSLLSGDEQFF.

This clone turned up a few times. The gene calls are TRBV10-1 and TRBJ1-6; 7 bases line up with TRBD1. Germline V gene data show CDR1 as WNHNN and CDR2 as SYGVQD (reference sequence). The V segment lost 7 bases and the J segment 7 bases; nucleotides outside the gene matches: 7. The CDR3 loop spans 14 amino acids. The CDR3 coding sequence is TGCGCCAGCAACCGGGACAGAGGGAATTCACCCCTCCACTTT. Translating gives CASNRDRGNSPLHF.

V usage is TRBV4-3 and J usage is TRBJ1-5, with D tentatively TRBD1 (5 bases). CDR3 size: 16 residues. Germline lookup yields CDR1 LGHNA and CDR2 YSLEER. Trimming took off 0 bases at V and 2 bases at J, with 11 bases between the two ends. The CDR3 DNA reads TGCGCCAGCAGCCAAGATTCTTTCAGGGGCAATCAGCCCCAGCATTTT. This encodes CASSQDSFRGNQPQHF.

The chain carries TRBV25-1 and TRBJ1-2; perhaps TRBD1 as D (5 bases). The V gene lost 7 bases and the J gene lost 6 bases, with 15 bases spanning the gap. The CDR3 length is 13 residues. Per germline, CDR1 MGHDK and CDR2 SYGVNS. The CDR3 coding sequence is TGTGCCAGCACTGGGCAGGGCTCGGATGGCTACACCTTC. Translated: CASTGQGSDGYTF.

V and J are TRBV9 and TRBJ2-2; possibly TRBD2 for D (5 bases). Germline V gives CDR1 SGDLS, CDR2 YYNGEE. Trimming shortened V by 5 bases and J by 7 bases, and 12 bases separated the two germline ends. The CDR3 consists of 13 residues. The CDR3 DNA follows: TGTGCCAGCAGTAGGTACAGCGGCGGGGAGCTGTTTTTT. It specifies CASSRYSGGELFF.

Note on this clone: The same CDR3 can be traced to other DNA sequences in this sample. V is TRBV11-2 and J is TRBJ1-1; maybe TRBD1 (6 bases). This CDR3 is 15 amino acids long. Trimming took 5 bases from V and 1 from J, leaving 14 bases between them. The germline gives CDR1 SGHAT, CDR2 FQNNGV. CDR3 loop: CASSPRTATNTEAFF. CDR3 sequence (DNA): TGTGCCAGCAGCCCCAGGACAGCTACGAACACTGAAGCTTTCTTT.

This chain links TRBV9 with TRBJ1-3; weak D call: TRBD1 (5 bases). The CDR3 length is 17 residues. Germline V lookup: CDR1 SGDLS, CDR2 YYNGEE. V gave up 2 bases and J gave up 0 bases, with 15 bases separating them. The CDR3 here is CASSVGAGGSSGNTIYF. As DNA, the CDR3 is TGTGCCAGCAGCGTTGGGGCAGGCGGATCCTCTGGAAACACCATATATTTT.

The J gene is TRBJ1-2, the V gene TRBV2, with D maybe TRBD1 (6 bases). Germline V gene sequence: CDR1 SNHLY, CDR2 FYNNEI. The CDR3 loop spans 12 amino acids. V was trimmed by 5 bases and J by 8 bases, leaving 12 bases between them. The CDR3 DNA reads as TGTGCCAGCAGTATTGGGGGCGAGGGCTACACCTTC. Protein product: CASSIGGEGYTF.

The chain is built from TRBV18 and TRBJ1-2; TRBD1 might be the D (5 bases). CDR1 is KGHSH and CDR2 is LQKENI in the germline V gene. Trimming shortened V by 3 bases and J by 8 bases, and 13 bases separated the two germline ends. This CDR3 spans 13 amino acids. CDR3 in amino acids: CASSPGREAGYTF. In nucleotides, the CDR3 is TGTGCCAGCTCACCTGGCAGGGAGGCAGGCTACACCTTC.

In DNA form, the CDR3 reads TGTGCCAGCAGCTTAGGCCAGATGCTAGCCAAAAACATTCAGTACTTC. Its protein product is CASSLGQMLAKNIQYF. The V gene is TRBV11-1, the J gene TRBJ2-4; no reliable D call. Germline V gene sequence: CDR1 SGHAT, CDR2 FQDESV (reference sequence). The CDR3 contains 16 residues. Trimming took 1 base from V and 0 from J, leaving 10 bases between them.

This clone was counted a few times. The chain couples TRBV4-1 to TRBJ2-6, with 9 nucleotides matching TRBD1. The CDR3 contains 19 residues. Losses at the gene ends were 1 base for V and 1 base for J; bases not matched to a gene: 8. Germline V gene lookup returns CDR1 MGHRA and CDR2 YSYEKL. CDR3 DNA: TGCGCCAGCAGCCAAGGCCTTTTGGGGACAGGGTCTGGGGCCAACGTCCTGACTTTC. Protein product: CASSQGLLGTGSGANVLTF.

The J gene is TRBJ2-6, the V gene TRBV6-2 or TRBV6-3; TRBD2 aligns across 10 bases. The CDR3 loop spans 17 amino acids. Germline loops: CDR1 MNHEY, CDR2 SVGEGT. J was trimmed by 0 bases and V by 8 bases; bases with no gene match: 7. In nucleotides, the CDR3 is TGTGCCAGCGGCCTAGCGGGGGATCTCTCTGGGGCCAACGTCCTGACTTTC. Its protein is CASGLAGDLSGANVLTF.

The rearrangement links TRBV27 to TRBJ2-3; D may be TRBD2 (6 bases). V was pared by 8 bases and J by 1 base, with 19 bases between. Germline V lookup: CDR1 MNHEY, CDR2 SMNVEV (reference sequence). CDR3 length equals 16 residues. The CDR3 nucleotides are TGTGCCAGCGGCCAGACACACCCGGGGGGCACAGATACGCAGTATTTT. It codes for CASGQTHPGGTDTQYF.

V gene TRBV19 combines with J gene TRBJ1-2; the D is unclear. CDR3 length equals 12 residues. The V and J ends lost 3 bases and 10 bases respectively, with 12 bases between them. The germline V gene encodes CDR1 LNHDA and CDR2 SQIVND (reference sequence). The CDR3 here is CASSMFPQNYTF. DNA for the CDR3: TGTGCCAGTAGTATGTTCCCACAGAACTACACCTTC.

The chain links TRBV11-2 to TRBJ2-2; D is undetermined. The CDR3 consists of 11 residues. V lost 4 bases to trimming and J lost 7 bases, with 4 bases between them. Per the germline V gene, CDR1 is SGHAT and CDR2 is FQNNGV. The CDR3 loop is CASSSSGELFF. The CDR3 DNA follows: TGTGCCAGCAGCTCGAGCGGGGAGCTGTTTTTT.

This clone was counted a few times. This chain uses TRBV13 with TRBJ2-1; no definite D call. CDR1 is PRHDT and CDR2 is FYEKMQ in the germline V gene (reference sequence). The CDR3 spans 12 residues. Trimming took off 2 bases at V and 9 bases at J, with 8 bases between the two ends. As DNA, the CDR3 is TGTGCCAGCAGCTTATTAAGGAGTGAGCAGTTCTTC. The encoded protein is CASSLLRSEQFF.

The chain employs TRBV4-1 and TRBJ1-1; 9 bases fit TRBD1. Germline V gives CDR1 MGHRA, CDR2 YSYEKL. V lost 3 bases and J lost 1; bases outside the gene matches: 3. This CDR3 has 15 amino acids. The CDR3 sequence is CASSHRTGENTEAFF. In nucleotides, the CDR3 is TGCGCCAGCAGCCACCGGACAGGGGAGAACACTGAAGCTTTCTTT.

This sequence joins TRBV19 and TRBJ2-7; no definite D call. The V end lost 2 bases, the J end lost 5 bases, and 22 bases lay between the germline ends. Germline values: CDR1 LNHDA, CDR2 SQIVND (reference sequence). The CDR3 is made up of 17 amino acids. CDR3: CASSILHLPRFLDEQYF. The CDR3 nucleotides read TGTGCCAGTAGTATACTACACCTACCCAGGTTCCTCGACGAGCAGTACTTC.

This clone was recorded only once. Distinct nucleotide sequences in the sample also encode this CDR3. The chain carries TRBV11-2 and TRBJ1-1; D is ambiguous. The V and J ends lost 1 base and 1 base respectively, with 4 bases between them. CDR3 length: 13 residues. Germline V gene lookup returns CDR1 SGHAT and CDR2 FQNNGV. CDR3 in DNA: TGTGCCAGCAGCTTAGGCGGGAACACTGAAGCTTTCTTT. It specifies CASSLGGNTEAFF.

The chain is built from TRBV3-1 (or the pseudogene TRBV3-2) and TRBJ2-7; 7 nucleotides agree with TRBD1. This CDR3 spans 17 amino acids. V trimming: 1 base; J trimming: 4 bases; junction bases outside the gene matches: 13. Germline values: CDR1 LGHDT, CDR2 YNNKEL (reference sequence). This chain's CDR3 is CASSQAPSGQRLYEQYF. The CDR3 DNA sequence: TGTGCCAGCAGCCAAGCCCCCTCGGGACAGAGACTTTACGAGCAGTACTTC.

The rearrangement uses TRBV7-2 and TRBJ1-3; D is unclear. Trimming stripped 5 bases from V and 0 bases from J, with 14 bases between. Germline lookup yields CDR1 SGHTA and CDR2 FQGNSA. The CDR3 consists of 16 residues. The DNA of the CDR3 is TGTGCCAGCAGCCAAACCCCCGGTTCCTCTGGAAACACCATATATTTT. Translated: CASSQTPGSSGNTIYF.

The chain employs TRBV6-2 or TRBV6-3 and TRBJ1-5; 8 bases are shared with TRBD1. Germline V gene data show CDR1 as MNHEY and CDR2 as SVGEGT. The V gene end was trimmed by 4 bases and the J gene end by 4 bases; junction bases not matched to a gene: 3. The CDR3 consists of 14 residues. Here the CDR3 reads CASSFTGGNQPQHF. The CDR3 DNA reads TGTGCCAGCAGTTTTACAGGGGGAAATCAGCCCCAGCATTTT.